This TCR beta chain was observed in a study of blood T cell repertoires in COVID-19. The V end was cut by 3 bases, the J end by 1 base, with 15 bases between. Per the germline V gene, CDR1 is MDHEN and CDR2 is SYDVKM. The CDR3 sequence is 17 residues long. Profiling relied on immunoSEQ multiplex PCR, and the TCRdb table lists in-frame clones only, not all of them. The sample carries around 370,000 clones, 90% recorded once. The chain links TRBV28 to TRBJ2-2, with D perhaps TRBD2 (6 bases). The clonotype originates from a man aged 18-30 years with active or convalescent COVID-19. The sequenced sample was peripheral blood. CDR3 sequence reads: CASSFGGWAKNTGELFF. CDR3 in DNA: TGTGCCAGCAGTTTTGGGGGGTGGGCCAAGAACACCGGGGAGCTGTTTTTT.